This is a list of T cell receptor beta chains from one sample in a study of blood T cell repertoires in COVID-19. Here immunoSEQ multiplex PCR was the method, and the copy in TCRdb shows in-frame clones only, minus some. In the table there are 60,000 to 80,000 clones, approximately 86% of which are singletons. Sequenced: peripheral blood. The receptors were sampled from a man in his 70s with acute or convalescent COVID-19. Both conserved end residues are part of each CDR3. The order of the fields is clone size, V gene, J gene, D gene, CDR3 DNA, CDR3 protein. A D gene is named only where the DNA matches it firmly. Clone size appears in some rows only: once, few, many, or a class for an expanded clone.

clone_size: NA
v_call: TRBV27
j_call: TRBJ1-1
d_call: NA
cdr3_nt: TGTGCCAGCATGGAGGAACTGAACACTGAAGCTTTCTTT
cdr3_aa: CASMEELNTEAFF

clone_size: NA
v_call: TRBV28
j_call: TRBJ2-1
d_call: NA
cdr3_nt: TGTGCCAGCACCTTTGGGAGTTTTGGGAATGAGCAGTTCTTC
cdr3_aa: CASTFGSFGNEQFF

clone_size: NA
v_call: TRBV4-1
j_call: TRBJ1-1
d_call: NA
cdr3_nt: TGCGCCAGCAGCCAAGTACAGACCGTGAACACTGAAGCTTTCTTT
cdr3_aa: CASSQVQTVNTEAFF

clone_size: once
v_call: TRBV6-2/TRBV6-3
j_call: TRBJ2-1
d_call: TRBD2
cdr3_nt: TGTGCCAGCAGTCACGTGAAGGGACTAGCGGGTGGGAATGAGCAGTTCTTC
cdr3_aa: CASSHVKGLAGGNEQFF

clone_size: NA
v_call: TRBV29-1
j_call: TRBJ1-1
d_call: NA
cdr3_nt: TGCAGCGTACAGGTGCCGAACACTGAAGCTTTCTTT
cdr3_aa: CSVQVPNTEAFF

clone_size: NA
v_call: TRBV12-3/TRBV12-4
j_call: TRBJ2-5
d_call: NA
cdr3_nt: TGTGCCAGCAGTTTTAGGGGCCAAGAGACCCAGTACTTC
cdr3_aa: CASSFRGQETQYF

clone_size: NA
v_call: TRBV2
j_call: TRBJ2-5
d_call: NA
cdr3_nt: TGTGCCATCAATTCCCTGGGATTGCGGGCGACCCAGTACTTC
cdr3_aa: CAINSLGLRATQYF

clone_size: NA
v_call: TRBV5-1
j_call: TRBJ2-1
d_call: NA
cdr3_nt: TGCGCCAGCAGCTTGAACCGGGGGAATGAGCAGTTCTTC
cdr3_aa: CASSLNRGNEQFF

clone_size: NA
v_call: TRBV11-3
j_call: TRBJ2-1
d_call: TRBD2
cdr3_nt: TGTGCCAGCAGCTTTTTCACGGGAGGGCTAAATGAGCAGTTCTTC
cdr3_aa: CASSFFTGGLNEQFF

clone_size: once
v_call: TRBV4-2
j_call: TRBJ1-4
d_call: TRBD1
cdr3_nt: TGTGCCAGCAGCCAAGATTGGGACAGGGAAAAACTGTTTTTT
cdr3_aa: CASSQDWDREKLFF

clone_size: NA
v_call: TRBV21-1
j_call: TRBJ1-2
d_call: NA
cdr3_nt: TGTGCCAGCAGCCCCCAGTACACACCAATCTATGGCTACACCTTC
cdr3_aa: CASSPQYTPIYGYTF

clone_size: NA
v_call: TRBV7-2
j_call: TRBJ1-2
d_call: NA
cdr3_nt: TGTGCCAGCAGCCCAGACAGCTTCTATGGCTACACCTTC
cdr3_aa: CASSPDSFYGYTF

clone_size: NA
v_call: TRBV20-1
j_call: TRBJ2-5
d_call: NA
cdr3_nt: TGCAGTGCTAGTCTGTTTGCGGCCCAAGAGACCCAGTACTTC
cdr3_aa: CSASLFAAQETQYF

clone_size: once
v_call: TRBV13
j_call: TRBJ2-3
d_call: TRBD2
cdr3_nt: TGTGCCAGCAGCCTGGGACTAGCGGGAGGGCAGGCAGATACGCAGTATTTT
cdr3_aa: CASSLGLAGGQADTQYF

clone_size: NA
v_call: TRBV5-1
j_call: TRBJ2-3
d_call: TRBD1
cdr3_nt: TGCGCCAGCAGCTCCCAGGGACAGGGGGTGGATACGCAGTATTTT
cdr3_aa: CASSSQGQGVDTQYF

clone_size: NA
v_call: TRBV6-1
j_call: TRBJ1-6
d_call: NA
cdr3_nt: TGTGCCAGCAGTGAAGCGTTGAGGGCCTCCTATAATTCACCCCTCCACTTT
cdr3_aa: CASSEALRASYNSPLHF

clone_size: NA
v_call: TRBV5-1
j_call: TRBJ2-7
d_call: TRBD1
cdr3_nt: TGCGCCAGCAGCCTCAGGGACAGATCTACCTACGAGCAGTACTTC
cdr3_aa: CASSLRDRSTYEQYF

clone_size: NA
v_call: TRBV27
j_call: TRBJ1-4
d_call: NA
cdr3_nt: TGTGCCAGCTCGAAAGCGGGGGCGCTTGCTGAAAAACTGTTTTTT
cdr3_aa: CASSKAGALAEKLFF

clone_size: NA
v_call: TRBV7-9
j_call: TRBJ1-2
d_call: TRBD1
cdr3_nt: TGTGCCAGCAGCCCGGACAGGGGGACCTATGGCTACACCTTC
cdr3_aa: CASSPDRGTYGYTF

clone_size: once
v_call: TRBV5-4
j_call: TRBJ2-2
d_call: NA
cdr3_nt: TGTGCCAGCAGCTTGGCCCGGGGAGTGGAGACCGGGGAGCTGTTTTTT
cdr3_aa: CASSLARGVETGELFF

clone_size: NA
v_call: TRBV19
j_call: TRBJ2-1
d_call: NA
cdr3_nt: TGTGCCAGTAGTCGGCTGCACAGCTCCTACAATGAGCAGTTCTTC
cdr3_aa: CASSRLHSSYNEQFF

clone_size: NA
v_call: TRBV9
j_call: TRBJ2-7
d_call: TRBD1
cdr3_nt: TGTGCCAGCAGCGTGGGGGGACAGGGGACCTACGAGCAGTACTTC
cdr3_aa: CASSVGGQGTYEQYF

clone_size: NA
v_call: TRBV19
j_call: TRBJ1-2
d_call: NA
cdr3_nt: TGTGCCAGTAGTATTCGAGGACAGGGCTACACCTTC
cdr3_aa: CASSIRGQGYTF

clone_size: NA
v_call: TRBV27
j_call: TRBJ1-1
d_call: NA
cdr3_nt: TGTGCCAGCAGTTTACGAGGGGGCACTGAAGCTTTCTTT
cdr3_aa: CASSLRGGTEAFF

clone_size: NA
v_call: TRBV3-1/TRBV3-2
j_call: TRBJ2-1
d_call: NA
cdr3_nt: TGTGCCAGCAGCCTAGGAGGTCGCCGATCCTACAATGAGCAGTTCTTC
cdr3_aa: CASSLGGRRSYNEQFF

clone_size: NA
v_call: TRBV19
j_call: TRBJ2-4
d_call: TRBD2
cdr3_nt: TGTGCCAGTAGTATGGGACTAGCGGAAAACATTCAGTACTTC
cdr3_aa: CASSMGLAENIQYF

clone_size: NA
v_call: TRBV11-2
j_call: TRBJ2-3
d_call: NA
cdr3_nt: TGTGCCAGCAGCTTCGAGGGCACAGATACGCAGTATTTT
cdr3_aa: CASSFEGTDTQYF

clone_size: NA
v_call: TRBV27
j_call: TRBJ2-1
d_call: TRBD2
cdr3_nt: TGTGCCAGCAGTTTTAGCGGGAGTTACAATGAGCAGTTCTTC
cdr3_aa: CASSFSGSYNEQFF

clone_size: NA
v_call: TRBV4-1
j_call: TRBJ2-2
d_call: TRBD2
cdr3_nt: TGCGCCAGCAGCCTCAAGGAAAGCGGGAGGGCCCCCGGGGAGCTGTTTTTT
cdr3_aa: CASSLKESGRAPGELFF

clone_size: NA
v_call: TRBV5-1
j_call: TRBJ2-2
d_call: TRBD2
cdr3_nt: TGCGCCAGCAGCCTCCGCGAGCGGGGGGTCGTCTCCGGGGAGCTGTTTTTT
cdr3_aa: CASSLRERGVVSGELFF

clone_size: NA
v_call: TRBV19
j_call: TRBJ1-2
d_call: NA
cdr3_nt: TGTGCCAGTAGTGTCAGGGTTCCGAACTATGGCTACACCTTC
cdr3_aa: CASSVRVPNYGYTF

clone_size: once
v_call: TRBV9
j_call: TRBJ1-6
d_call: TRBD1
cdr3_nt: TGTGCCAGCAGCATGGGACAGAAAAATTCACCCCTCCACTTT
cdr3_aa: CASSMGQKNSPLHF

clone_size: once
v_call: TRBV2
j_call: TRBJ2-7
d_call: TRBD2
cdr3_nt: TGTGCCAGCATCGAAACAGCTAGCGGGGTGGTTTCCGAGCAGTACTTC
cdr3_aa: CASIETASGVVSEQYF

clone_size: NA
v_call: TRBV7-8
j_call: TRBJ1-6
d_call: NA
cdr3_nt: TGTGCCAGCAGCTTAATCTGGGTGGAGGGGTATAATTCACCCCTCCACTTT
cdr3_aa: CASSLIWVEGYNSPLHF

clone_size: NA
v_call: TRBV19
j_call: TRBJ1-3
d_call: NA
cdr3_nt: TGTGCCAGTAGTACAACAGGGACACCTGGAAACACCATATATTTT
cdr3_aa: CASSTTGTPGNTIYF

clone_size: NA
v_call: TRBV6-1
j_call: TRBJ2-3
d_call: TRBD2
cdr3_nt: TGTGCCAGCAGTGAACTAACTAGCGGGGGAGTAGATACGCAGTATTTT
cdr3_aa: CASSELTSGGVDTQYF

clone_size: few
v_call: TRBV9
j_call: TRBJ1-2
d_call: TRBD1
cdr3_nt: TGTGCCAGCAGCGTACAGGGGGACTATGGCTACACCTTC
cdr3_aa: CASSVQGDYGYTF

clone_size: NA
v_call: TRBV9
j_call: TRBJ1-5
d_call: TRBD1
cdr3_nt: TGTGCCAGCAGCGGGGGGGACAGTTATAGCAATCAGCCCCAGCATTTT
cdr3_aa: CASSGGDSYSNQPQHF

clone_size: NA
v_call: TRBV5-1
j_call: TRBJ2-3
d_call: NA
cdr3_nt: TGCGCCAGCAGCTCCCCGGGACTCAGGACTAATACGCAGTATTTT
cdr3_aa: CASSSPGLRTNTQYF

clone_size: NA
v_call: TRBV28
j_call: TRBJ1-5
d_call: TRBD1
cdr3_nt: TGTGCCAGCAGTTGGGGACAGTTTAATCAGCCCCAGCATTTT
cdr3_aa: CASSWGQFNQPQHF

clone_size: NA
v_call: TRBV5-1
j_call: TRBJ2-5
d_call: TRBD1
cdr3_nt: TGCGCCAGCAGCTCCACAGGGGCCGGAGAGACCCAGTACTTC
cdr3_aa: CASSSTGAGETQYF

clone_size: few
v_call: TRBV2
j_call: TRBJ1-6
d_call: NA
cdr3_nt: TGTGCCAGCAGTGTCAGGGGCGTAGTTAATTCACCCCTCCACTTT
cdr3_aa: CASSVRGVVNSPLHF

clone_size: NA
v_call: TRBV4-1
j_call: TRBJ2-5
d_call: NA
cdr3_nt: TGCGCCAGCAGCCAAGGAGGCCCCGTTGAGACCCAGTACTTC
cdr3_aa: CASSQGGPVETQYF

clone_size: NA
v_call: TRBV29-1
j_call: TRBJ2-3
d_call: NA
cdr3_nt: TGCAGCGTTGAAGGAGGAACCAGCTGGGGCACAGATACGCAGTATTTT
cdr3_aa: CSVEGGTSWGTDTQYF

clone_size: NA
v_call: TRBV5-1
j_call: TRBJ2-5
d_call: TRBD1
cdr3_nt: TGCGCCAGCAGCATGGGACAGGGCGAAGAGACCCAGTACTTC
cdr3_aa: CASSMGQGEETQYF

clone_size: NA
v_call: TRBV14
j_call: TRBJ2-2
d_call: TRBD2
cdr3_nt: TGTGCCAGCAGCCAATTTGGAGCGGGAGGGGCCGGGGAGCTGTTTTTT
cdr3_aa: CASSQFGAGGAGELFF

clone_size: NA
v_call: TRBV27
j_call: TRBJ2-1
d_call: NA
cdr3_nt: TGTGCCAGCAGTTTAACCGAGCGGAGGGCCATCGATGAGCAGTTCTTC
cdr3_aa: CASSLTERRAIDEQFF

clone_size: NA
v_call: TRBV7-2
j_call: TRBJ1-3
d_call: NA
cdr3_nt: TGTGCCAGCAGCTTAGACCTGCGAGGGAAGGGCTCTGGAAACACCATATATTTT
cdr3_aa: CASSLDLRGKGSGNTIYF

clone_size: NA
v_call: TRBV4-1
j_call: TRBJ2-7
d_call: NA
cdr3_nt: TGCGCCAGCAGCGACAATAAATCAGGGTACGAGCAGTACTTC
cdr3_aa: CASSDNKSGYEQYF

clone_size: NA
v_call: TRBV5-1
j_call: TRBJ1-2
d_call: TRBD1
cdr3_nt: TGCGCCAGCAGGTTAGGACAGGGGACCTCGGGAGGCTACACCTTC
cdr3_aa: CASRLGQGTSGGYTF

clone_size: NA
v_call: TRBV30
j_call: TRBJ1-6
d_call: NA
cdr3_nt: TGTGCCTGGAGTCCCCCTAGACGGAATAATTCACCCCTCCACTTT
cdr3_aa: CAWSPPRRNNSPLHF

clone_size: NA
v_call: TRBV2
j_call: TRBJ1-6
d_call: NA
cdr3_nt: TGTGCCAGCAGGGTAACAACAGATAATTCACCCCTCCACTTT
cdr3_aa: CASRVTTDNSPLHF

clone_size: NA
v_call: TRBV28
j_call: TRBJ2-2
d_call: NA
cdr3_nt: TGTGCCAGCAGTTCCTCGGACAGTTGGCTAACCGGGGAGCTGTTTTTT
cdr3_aa: CASSSSDSWLTGELFF

clone_size: NA
v_call: TRBV29-1
j_call: TRBJ2-3
d_call: TRBD2
cdr3_nt: TGCAGCGCGGGAGGGGCCGACAGGAGAGATACGCAGTATTTT
cdr3_aa: CSAGGADRRDTQYF

clone_size: NA
v_call: TRBV3-1/TRBV3-2
j_call: TRBJ2-7
d_call: TRBD2
cdr3_nt: TGTGCCAGCAGCCGATCCAGAGCTAGCGGGGCCTACGAGCAGTACTTC
cdr3_aa: CASSRSRASGAYEQYF